Sequencing of this T cell receptor (beta chain) was carried out in a study of blood T cell repertoires in COVID-19. Study context: T cells, B-cell-depleted T cells, or PBMCs provided the cDNA or gDNA that served as material.

Looked up from germline, CDR1 is SGHTA and CDR2 is FQGNSA. Trimming took off 3 bases at V and 2 bases at J, with 5 bases between the two ends. This CDR3 contains 13 residues. Per the original data handling: Estimates of nucleated cell counts were drawn from the amplification of reference gene primers. The table came from immunoSEQ multiplex PCR; TCRdb's copy has only in-frame clones and leaves some out. Clone size and V and J calls were adopted from that table, with D and trimming inferred from the DNA. The table shows roughly 230,000 clones, with about 83% occurring only once. The sequenced sample consisted of peripheral blood. The V call is TRBV7-2, the J call TRBJ1-5; D remains unclear. The sequence was obtained from a human donor in a cohort sampled during active COVID-19. The CDR3 DNA reads as TGTGCCAGCAGCTTCGAGCGCAATCAGCCCCAGCATTTT. Its translation: CASSFERNQPQHF.